What follows describes a single TCR beta chain. The target of this receptor is not known. Base qualities are not at hand, and no much larger clone is one base apart. This record belongs to a study of cytomegalovirus exposure and HLA in healthy donors (TCRdb year 2017). Context from the whole study: An earlier analysis of 587 of the donors reported 276 Gb of sequence data and 95 million to 140 million unique TCR beta sequences obtained from about 179 million T cells. Donor age, sex, ethnicity and CMV serostatus were collected together with the repertoire data. An early release that covered about 600 HLA-typed donors contained around 300 gigabases of sequencing data and tens of millions of unique TCR sequences. The study combined high-throughput TCR immunosequencing, statistical association of individual TCRs with disease status, and machine learning to predict cytomegalovirus infection status. A handful of DR-DQ haplotypes were handled as single units for association and clustering because linkage in the cohort was strong. Typing coverage varied by locus: roughly 620-630 donors for A, B, C, DRB1 and DQB1; more than 500 for DQA1; nearly 610 for DPA1; roughly 450 for DPB1. The study profiled the T cell repertoires of under 850 subjects by immunosequencing and related them to cytomegalovirus serostatus. In a later genetic analysis, genome-wide SNP genotypes for about 65% of the roughly 700 donors were used, and that subset was treated as a discovery cohort. Of the roughly 400 genotyped donors, 75% to 85% were placed in the genetic ancestry cluster associated with self-reported Caucasian donors. The study aimed to test whether signatures of past pathogen exposure could be identified by cataloging public T cell receptors. HLA typing included class I and class II loci at four-digit resolution. Rather than drawing on any new phenotypic data, the later analysis identified candidate immune exposures from TCR beta sequences and the way those sequences occurred across donors. Along with the approximately 700-subject first cohort, a separate validation cohort of some 130 different subjects was used. Every repertoire in the discovery cohort had been generated on one and the same sequencing platform. In a later analysis, previously published TCR beta repertoires from hundreds of donors were re-analyzed and high-resolution HLA genotyping was added so that TCR occurrence patterns could be studied. Across approximately 400 genotyped donors of the cohort, an average of roughly 250,000 unique TCR beta nucleotide sequences per donor were sequenced, and roughly 18% of those sequences were non-productive. An earlier analysis of about 600 of the donors used high-throughput TCR beta sequencing to judge whether each TCR beta V gene segment behaved as functional or pseudogenic.

The cohort consisted of 670 or so healthy bone marrow donors. At the time of sampling, every cohort member was nominally healthy, though immune exposures that went unrecorded were likely present. The donor tested CMV seropositive, placing the donor among the 250 to 350 seropositive members of the cohort. Each donor provided a peripheral blood sample, and peripheral blood mononuclear cells were used for TCR beta sequencing. Genomic DNA extraction from the blood cell samples was performed with the Qiagen DNeasy Blood Extraction Kit. The full study reports these points: Several of the top co-occurrence clusters appeared to be linked to parvovirus B19, influenza, CMV and Epstein-Barr virus, according to a later analysis. Because some donors lacked HLA typing at each locus, the association tests relied only on the typed subset. A further reported finding was that TCR beta sequences accurately predicted the HLA-A and HLA-B alleles for most subjects in the first cohort. A later analysis associated 16,951 TCR beta sequences with specific HLA alleles at a false discovery rate of 0.05. A later genetic analysis associated a missense DCLRE1C variant with V-gene and J-gene trimming of TCR beta chains, and an independent cohort replicated the association. In vitro tests confirmed that a few of the cytomegalovirus-associated TCR beta chains recognize cytomegalovirus antigens. A cluster of highly shared sequence variants was judged likely to represent a technical artifact of the sequencing pipeline. Presence/absence analyses assumed roughly uniform sequencing depth across donors, an assumption that may not hold. In the study, some 160 TCR beta chains were listed as associated with cytomegalovirus. Correlated functional status among segregating V segments might reflect linkage disequilibrium, but an unknown experimental factor could not be ruled out. In a later analysis, the rate of TCR association differed among HLA loci, with DRB1 alleles having the most associated TCRs and HLA-C alleles having the fewest. An earlier analysis of 587 of the donors showed that most TCR beta V segments appeared in productive rearrangements either about 90% or about 30% of the time, which broadly matched IMGT annotations. CMV serostatus was the only immune exposure information available for the cohort. A later genetic analysis reported fewer N-insertions in productive TCRs among donors in an Asian-associated ancestry cluster than the approximately 670-donor mean. The classifier was reported to diagnose cytomegalovirus status with high specificity and sensitivity in both the original and validation cohorts. According to a later analysis, most CMV-associated TCR beta chains appeared to be HLA-restricted, and the HLA associations seemed to be driven largely by CMV exposure. Assigning TCR associations to individual alleles was difficult when HLA alleles, especially DR and DQ, strongly co-occurred. A later analysis found that HLA-associated TCR beta chains were more clonally expanded and had lower generation probabilities than equally common non-associated chains. Seventeen rarely observed V segments, including chromosome 9 orphons, were excluded from the earlier analysis of some 590 of the donors because counts were too low. In this cohort, only TCR beta chains were sequenced, and detectable features were limited by the absence of alpha or paired-chain data. According to the authors, the approach could potentially be generalized to other disease states and immunological phenotypes. The 87-base-pair reads could not distinguish some IMGT-functional V segments, including TRBV6-2 and TRBV6-3, so those segments were excluded. While some public TCRs were present in many individuals, most TCR sequences turned up only very rarely across donors.

Libraries came from the immunoSEQ multiplex PCR assay. For the multiplex PCR, a mixture combining 60 forward primers for TCR Vbeta segments and 13 reverse primers for TCR Jbeta segments was used. The CDR3 region of rearranged TCR beta genes was amplified from genomic DNA with a multiplex PCR assay. The Illumina HiSeq System was used to sequence the amplified TCR beta libraries as 87-base-pair reads. In the paper's pipeline: A later analysis counted about 82 million unique TCR beta chains across the 500 to 850 repertoires, and roughly 11 million of these chains were shared by at least two donors. Raw reads were error-corrected and collapsed into unique sequences by a nearest-neighbor algorithm in which closely related sequences were merged to remove PCR and sequencing errors. Alignment of CDR3 sequences to IMGT reference sequences was used to assign V, D and J gene segments. For a sequence to be retained, a match of at least six nucleotides was required to both a V gene segment and a J gene segment. Rearrangements were classified as productive when the CDR3 lacked stop codons and remained in frame with V and J, and all other rearrangements were classified as non-productive. CDR3 was defined according to IMGT convention as the region running from the second conserved V-encoded cysteine to the conserved J-encoded phenylalanine. The earlier analysis of more than 450 of the donors excluded sequences that lacked an unambiguous match to a single V gene segment. In an earlier analysis of about 590 of the donors, a V segment was called functional when productive rearrangements were above 56.7%, and segregating when the standard deviation between donors exceeded 5%. A statistical classification framework was built for diagnosing cytomegalovirus status from the catalog of TCR beta chain sequences. V and J gene assignment, in a later analysis, came from comparing TCR nucleotide sequences with IMGT/GENE-DB human TR gene sequences. In a later analysis, CDR3 sequences and most-parsimonious VDJ recombination scenarios were assigned using the TCRdist pipeline. A later analysis defined each TCR beta chain by its CDR3 amino acid sequence plus V-gene family, and excluded reads lacking a unique V-gene family. To address suspected cross-contamination and a sequencing artifact, a later analysis removed around 590 highly shared, low-generation-probability nucleotide sequences. A later analysis calculated a clonal expansion index for each public chain from normalized within-repertoire ranks of inferred template counts. A later analysis computed generation probabilities with a VDJ recombination model fitted to out-of-frame rearrangements, and checked the results against IGoR. In a later analysis, hypergeometric tests were used to score TCR-TCR, TCR-HLA and TCR-CMV co-occurrence, with a repertoire-size bias correction applied to TCR pairs. To estimate false discovery rates, a later analysis permuted the HLA or CMV assignments 20 times. In a later analysis, co-occurring TCRs were grouped using DBSCAN, and TCRdist sequence similarity was added for clustering within HLA-allele-positive subsets. Repertoires with fewer than 30,000 or more than 120,000 public chains, plus five repertoires with anomalous nucleotide sharing, were excluded from co-occurrence clustering. TCRdb provides this immuneACCESS table in a form limited to in-frame rearrangements. Some clones are lacking; in checked studies, under half of them reflect an unresolved V gene, and why the rest are absent is not known. V and J calls and clone size are those listed in that table; D and trimming were worked out from the DNA. The sample table contains approximately 130,000 clones; only one count was recorded for around 85% of them. Of the sample, under 7.5% is held by the ten largest clones.

The CDR3, cysteine through phenylalanine, is 16 amino acids long. Just CDR3 DNA is preserved here, 48 bases in frame from base 1. Via the germline V gene, CDR1 is SQVTM and CDR2 ANQGSEA. V and J lose 5 bases and 2 bases, and a span of 20 bases separates them. Input material: PBMCs. Recombination connected TRBV29-1 to TRBJ2-3; the D gene is perhaps TRBD1, on 5 matching bases. The sequence was obtained from a woman aged 30 to 39 in good health and CMV-seropositive. DNA sequence: TGCAGCGTTCAGGGATCCACACAAATCAACACAGATACGCAGTATTTT. This translates into CSVQGSTQINTDTQYF.